This TCR beta chain was observed in a study of T cell changes during pregnancy in multiple sclerosis. The germline V gene encodes CDR1 MRHNA and CDR2 SNTAGT. The V and J ends lost 5 bases and 9 bases, in that order; junction bases with no gene match: 7. This CDR3 is 13 amino acids long. Clones were read by immunoSEQ multiplex PCR, and TCRdb kept only the in-frame ones, dropping some. The sample has about 40,000 clones, roughly nine tenths seen once. The chain combines TRBV6-4 with TRBJ2-1; 7 bases fit TRBD2. This sample comprised CD4+ T cells from peripheral blood mononuclear cells, obtained in the first trimester of pregnancy. The receptor comes from a female donor with multiple sclerosis, enrolled in a pregnancy study. CDR3 nucleotide sequence: TGTGCCAGCAGTATCATGCGGGAGAGTGAGCAGTTCTTC. Its protein is CASSIMRESEQFF.